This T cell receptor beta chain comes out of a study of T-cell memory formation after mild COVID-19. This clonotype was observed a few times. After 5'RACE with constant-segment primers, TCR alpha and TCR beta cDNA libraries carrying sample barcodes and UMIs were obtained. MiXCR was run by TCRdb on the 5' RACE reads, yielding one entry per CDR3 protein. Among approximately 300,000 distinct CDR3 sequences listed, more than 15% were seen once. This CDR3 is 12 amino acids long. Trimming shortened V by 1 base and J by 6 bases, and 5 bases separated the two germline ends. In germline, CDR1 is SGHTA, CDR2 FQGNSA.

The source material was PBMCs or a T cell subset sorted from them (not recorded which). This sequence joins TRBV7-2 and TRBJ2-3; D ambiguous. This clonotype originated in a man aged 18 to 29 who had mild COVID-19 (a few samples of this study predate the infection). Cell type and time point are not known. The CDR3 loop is CASSLGYDTQYF. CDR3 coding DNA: TGTGCCAGCAGCTTAGGTTACGATACGCAGTATTTT.